The 15 T cell receptor beta chains below come from one sample, sequenced in a study of CD8 T cells in ankylosing spondylitis. TCRdb re-derived calls from the 5' RACE reads in MiXCR, one entry per CDR3 protein. The table lists about 210,000 distinct CDR3 sequences, approximately 8% of them singletons. The specimen sequenced was blood, either unsorted or a sorted T cell fraction (not recorded which). Receptors originate from a female donor with ankylosing spondylitis or in good health (not recorded which).

This clonotype was recorded many times. The chain uses TRBV10-3 and TRBJ2-1, with 7 bases lining up with TRBD1. V shed 10 bases, J shed 6 bases, and the junction held 12 bases outside the gene matches. This CDR3 region has 14 residues. Germline assignment: CDR1 ENHRY and CDR2 SYGVKD. The CDR3 spells CATGDRVTGNEQFF. The CDR3 bases are TGTGCCACAGGAGACAGGGTGACGGGCAATGAGCAGTTCTTC.

Many counts were recorded for this clonotype. CDR3 sequence (DNA): TGCAGTGCTAGGGCCGGGACTAGGGGGGAGACCCAGTACTTC. It yields the protein CSARAGTRGETQYF. The rearrangement uses TRBV20-1 and TRBJ2-5; 8 bases are a match to TRBD2. Trimming took 3 bases from V and 5 from J; bases not matched to a gene: 8. The CDR3 has 14 amino acids. The germline gives CDR1 DFQATT, CDR2 SNEGSKA (reference sequence).

This clonotype showed up many times. The rearrangement uses TRBV3-1 and TRBJ2-5, with a possible D match to TRBD1 (5 bases). Per germline, CDR1 LGHDT and CDR2 YNNKEL (reference sequence). This CDR3 spans 14 amino acids. Between the trimmed V and J ends, which lost 3 bases and 7 bases, there was a span of 15 bases. The CDR3 loop is CASSHTGRDGTQYF. The DNA for the CDR3 is TGTGCCAGCAGCCATACGGGCAGGGATGGGACCCAGTACTTC.

This clonotype was recorded many times. The chain joins TRBV29-1 to TRBJ2-3; no clear D gene. The CDR3 runs 11 residues. Trimming removed 5 bases at V and 2 bases at J, with 5 bases between. The germline gives CDR1 SQVTM, CDR2 ANQGSEA. DNA for the CDR3: TGCAGCGTTACTGACACAGATACGCAGTATTTT. As protein: CSVTDTDTQYF.

This clonotype occurred a few times. The chain has TRBV28 and TRBJ2-7; D might be TRBD2 (6 bases). Germline assignment: CDR1 MDHEN and CDR2 SYDVKM. V shed 2 bases and J shed 3 bases, with 14 bases lying between them. This CDR3 region has 15 residues. CDR3 in amino acids: CASSLTAGPVYEQYF. CDR3 DNA: TGTGCCAGCAGTTTAACGGCGGGGCCAGTCTACGAGCAGTACTTC.

This clonotype appeared many times. The V gene is TRBV6-1, the J gene TRBJ2-3, with 12 positions matching TRBD1. Trimming cost V 6 bases and J 5 bases; bases outside gene matches: 6. The CDR3 has 15 residues. CDR1 is MNHNS and CDR2 is SASEGT in the germline V gene. CDR3 amino acids: CASRNRDRGRDTQYF. The DNA for the CDR3 is TGTGCCAGCAGAAACCGGGACAGGGGGCGAGATACGCAGTATTTT.

This chain links TRBV7-2 with TRBJ2-4, with 10 bases that match TRBD1. CDR3 size: 14 residues. Germline V lookup: CDR1 SGHTA, CDR2 FQGNSA. Germline trimming cut 3 bases from V and 5 bases from J; bases unmatched to any gene: 1. Here the CDR3 DNA reads TGTGCCAGCAGCTTGGACAGGGGGGAAAACATTCAGTACTTC. Its translation: CASSLDRGENIQYF.

The rearrangement joins TRBV2 to TRBJ1-2; 7 bases are a match to TRBD1. The J segment lost 6 bases and the V segment lost 8 bases, leaving 6 bases of the junction unmatched. CDR1 and CDR2 (germline): SNHLY, FYNNEI. The CDR3 contains 12 residues. The CDR3 DNA reads TGTGCCAGCCACTCAGGGGGAGATGGCTACACCTTC. It is translated as CASHSGGDGYTF.

Concerning this clonotype itself: This clone may be a read error of a much larger clone one base away. The chain recombines TRBV12-3 or TRBV12-4 with TRBJ2-5; the D is unclear. The length of the CDR3 is 14 residues. This chain's CDR3 is CTSSFTSAEETQYF. CDR3 coding DNA: TGTACCAGCAGTTTTACGAGTGCTGAAGAGACCCAGTACTTC.

The V call is TRBV7-9, the J call TRBJ2-1, with TRBD1 matching 7 bases. The germline V gene has CDR1 SEHNR and CDR2 FQNEAQ (reference sequence). Germline trimming cut 11 bases from V and 3 bases from J; bases unmatched to any gene: 19. There are 17 residues in the CDR3. Here the CDR3 DNA reads TGTGCCGAATACAGGGGAAAAGGGGACGGAAGCTACAATGAGCAGTTCTTC. Protein sequence: CAEYRGKGDGSYNEQFF.

Remarks on this clonotype: It may be a read error: a sequence one base away is much more abundant. J is TRBJ1-6 and V is TRBV20-1; D ambiguous. This CDR3 is built from 17 residues. Germline V gene data show CDR1 as DFQATT and CDR2 as SNEGSKA (reference sequence). The CDR3 loop reads CCARDEWKVLLNSPLHF. The CDR3 region has the DNA TGCTGTGCTAGAGATGAGTGGAAGGTGCTCCTAAATTCACCCCTCCACTTT.

This clonotype came up many times. The genes are TRBV7-8 and TRBJ2-1; unclear D gene. Germline V gives CDR1 SGHVS, CDR2 FQNEAQ. Trimming took off 0 bases at V and 7 bases at J, with 13 bases between the two ends. The CDR3 runs to 15 residues. The CDR3 DNA reads TGTGCCAGCAGCTTAGCCCACAGTGCGAGGAATGAGCAGTTCTTC. As protein: CASSLAHSARNEQFF.

The chain uses TRBV7-2 and TRBJ1-1; a weak D match, TRBD1 (5 bases). Trimming removed 2 bases from V and 2 bases from J, with 9 bases in between. The V gene's germline CDR1 is SGHTA and CDR2 FQGNSA. The CDR3 loop spans 14 amino acids. In DNA, the CDR3 is TGTGCCAGCAGCTTAAGGGGCTTTAACACTGAAGCTTTCTTT. It codes for CASSLRGFNTEAFF.

The rearrangement joins TRBV24-1 to TRBJ2-1, with 10 bases that match TRBD2. CDR3 length: 15 amino acids. V trimming: 10 bases; J trimming: 2 bases; junction bases outside the gene matches: 7. Per germline, CDR1 KGHDR and CDR2 SFDVKD. CDR3 sequence reads: CATGDGTSAYNEQFF. The DNA for the CDR3 is TGTGCCACAGGGGACGGGACTAGCGCCTACAATGAGCAGTTCTTC.

Only a few counts were recorded for this clonotype. This sequence joins TRBV7-9 and TRBJ2-3; tentatively, D is TRBD2 (5 bases). Germline V CDR1 and CDR2: SEHNR, FQNEAQ (reference sequence). Trimming removed 5 bases at V and 6 bases at J, with 21 bases between. This CDR3 has 16 amino acids. The CDR3 bases are TGTGCCAGCAGCCACCCCGGGAAGGATTTTTCCGATACGCAGTATTTT. The encoded protein is CASSHPGKDFSDTQYF.